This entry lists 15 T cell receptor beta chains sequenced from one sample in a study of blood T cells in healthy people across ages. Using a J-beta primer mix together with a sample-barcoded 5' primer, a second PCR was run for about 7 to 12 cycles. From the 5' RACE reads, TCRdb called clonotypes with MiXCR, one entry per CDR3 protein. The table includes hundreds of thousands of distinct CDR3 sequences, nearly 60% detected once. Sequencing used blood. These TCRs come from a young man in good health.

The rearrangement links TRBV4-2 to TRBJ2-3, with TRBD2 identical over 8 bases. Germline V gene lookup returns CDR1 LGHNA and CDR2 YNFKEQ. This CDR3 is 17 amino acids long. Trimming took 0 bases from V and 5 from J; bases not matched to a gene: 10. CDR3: CASSQDGNSGEVDTQYF. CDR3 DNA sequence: TGTGCCAGCAGCCAAGATGGAAATAGCGGGGAGGTAGATACGCAGTATTTT.

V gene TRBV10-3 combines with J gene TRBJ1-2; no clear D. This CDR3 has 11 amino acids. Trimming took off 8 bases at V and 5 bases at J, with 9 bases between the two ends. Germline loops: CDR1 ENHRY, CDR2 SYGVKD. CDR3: CAIRTQYGYTF. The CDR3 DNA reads TGTGCCATCCGAACCCAATATGGCTACACCTTC.

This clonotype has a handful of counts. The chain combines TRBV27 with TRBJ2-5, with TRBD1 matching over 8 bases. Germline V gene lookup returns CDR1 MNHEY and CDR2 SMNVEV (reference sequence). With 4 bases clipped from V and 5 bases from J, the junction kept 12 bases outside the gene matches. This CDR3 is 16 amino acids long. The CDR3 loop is CASSSYPSGGVETQYF. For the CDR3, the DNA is TGTGCCAGCAGTTCCTACCCTTCAGGGGGCGTCGAGACCCAGTACTTC.

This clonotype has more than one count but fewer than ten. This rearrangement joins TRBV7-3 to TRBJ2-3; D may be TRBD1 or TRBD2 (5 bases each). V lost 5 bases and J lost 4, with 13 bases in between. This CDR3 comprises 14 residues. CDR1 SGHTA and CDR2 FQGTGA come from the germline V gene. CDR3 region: CASSRDQSADTQYF. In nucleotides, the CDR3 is TGTGCCAGCAGCCGGGACCAGTCAGCAGATACGCAGTATTTT.

The CDR3 coding sequence is TGTGCCAGCTCCGGGACTAGCGGGAGGGCCCTCTTCTACGAGCAGTACTTC. It translates to CASSGTSGRALFYEQYF. The chain employs TRBV6-2 or TRBV6-3 and TRBJ2-7, with TRBD2 identical over 16 bases. The CDR3 has 17 amino acids. Germline V gene data show CDR1 as MNHEY and CDR2 as SVGEGT. V dropped 8 bases and J dropped 3; count of bases not matched to a gene: 10.

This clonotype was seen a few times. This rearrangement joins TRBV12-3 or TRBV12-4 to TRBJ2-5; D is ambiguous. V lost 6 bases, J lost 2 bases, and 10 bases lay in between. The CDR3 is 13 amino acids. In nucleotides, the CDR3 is TGTGCCAGCAGGGACCACAATCAAGAGACCCAGTACTTC. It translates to CASRDHNQETQYF.

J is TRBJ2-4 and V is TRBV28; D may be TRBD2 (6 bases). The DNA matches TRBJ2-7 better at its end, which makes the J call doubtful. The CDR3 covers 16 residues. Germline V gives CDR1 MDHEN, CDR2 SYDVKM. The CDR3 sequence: CASRTLEGRTGYEQYF. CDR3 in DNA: TGTGCCAGCAGGACCTTGGAGGGTCGGACCGGCTACGAGCAGTACTTC.

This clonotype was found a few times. The CDR3 sequence is CAPSGRGETQYF. The CDR3 DNA follows: TGTGCTCCTAGCGGGAGGGGTGAGACCCAGTACTTC. The rearrangement links TRBV6-5 to TRBJ2-5; TRBD2 agrees at 12 bases. CDR3 size: 12 residues. Germline assignment: CDR1 MNHEY and CDR2 SVGAGI.

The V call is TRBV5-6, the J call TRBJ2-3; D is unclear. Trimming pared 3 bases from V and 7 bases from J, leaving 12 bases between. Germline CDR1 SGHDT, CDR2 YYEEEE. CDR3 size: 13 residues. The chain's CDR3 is CASSYGQVNTQYF. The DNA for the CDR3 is TGTGCCAGCAGCTACGGGCAGGTTAATACGCAGTATTTT. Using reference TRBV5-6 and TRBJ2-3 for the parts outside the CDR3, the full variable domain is DAGVTQSPTHLIKTRGQQVTLRCSPKSGHDTVSWYQQALGQGPQFIFQYYEEEERQRGNFPDRFSGHQFPNYSSELNVNALLLGDSALYLCASSYGQVNTQYFGPGTRLTVL.

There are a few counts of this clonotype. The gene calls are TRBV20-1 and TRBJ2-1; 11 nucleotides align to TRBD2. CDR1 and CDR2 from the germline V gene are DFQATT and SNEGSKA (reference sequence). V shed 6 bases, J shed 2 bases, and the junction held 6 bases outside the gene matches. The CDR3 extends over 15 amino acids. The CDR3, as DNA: TGCAGTGCAGCCCCTAGCGGGAGGACCTACAATGAGCAGTTCTTC. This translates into CSAAPSGRTYNEQFF.

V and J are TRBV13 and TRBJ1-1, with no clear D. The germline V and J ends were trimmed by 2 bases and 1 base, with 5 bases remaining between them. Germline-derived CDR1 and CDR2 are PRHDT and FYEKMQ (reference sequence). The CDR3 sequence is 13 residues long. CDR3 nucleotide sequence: TGTGCCAGCAGCTTAAGAACGAACACTGAAGCTTTCTTT. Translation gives CASSLRTNTEAFF. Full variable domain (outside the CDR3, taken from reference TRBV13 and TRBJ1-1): AAGVIQSPRHLIKEKRETATLKCYPIPRHDTVYWYQQGPGQDPQFLISFYEKMQSDKGSIPDRFSAQQFSDYHSELNMSSLELGDSALYFCASSLRTNTEAFFGQGTRLTVV.

The CDR3 protein is CASSRTTVPSSYNEQYF. CDR3 DNA: TGCGCCAGCAGTCGCACGACCGTCCCTAGCTCCTACAATGAGCAGTACTTC. This chain connects TRBV4-3 to TRBJ2-1; TRBD2 might be the D (5 bases). The J call is doubtful: the DNA matches TRBJ2-7 better. From germline, CDR1 is LGHNA and CDR2 YSLEER. The CDR3 extends over 17 amino acids.

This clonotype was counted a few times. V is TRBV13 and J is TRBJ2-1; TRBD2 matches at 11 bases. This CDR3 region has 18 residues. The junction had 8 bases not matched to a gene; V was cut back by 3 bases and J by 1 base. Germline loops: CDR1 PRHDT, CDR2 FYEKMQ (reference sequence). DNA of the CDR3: TGTGCCAGCAGCTTTTCGACTAGCGGGGATCTGTCCTACAATGAGCAGTTCTTC. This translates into CASSFSTSGDLSYNEQFF.

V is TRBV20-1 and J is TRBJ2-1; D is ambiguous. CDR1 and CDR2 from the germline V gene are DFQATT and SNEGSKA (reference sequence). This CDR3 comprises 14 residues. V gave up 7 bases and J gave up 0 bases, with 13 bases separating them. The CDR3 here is CSVFNPSSYNEQFF. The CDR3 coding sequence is TGCAGTGTTTTCAACCCGAGCTCCTACAATGAGCAGTTCTTC.

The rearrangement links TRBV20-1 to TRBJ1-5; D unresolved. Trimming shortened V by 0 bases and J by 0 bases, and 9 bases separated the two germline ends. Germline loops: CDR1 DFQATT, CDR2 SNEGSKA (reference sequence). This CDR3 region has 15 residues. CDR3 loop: CSAREVRSSNQPQHF. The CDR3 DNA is TGCAGTGCTAGAGAAGTACGGAGTAGCAATCAGCCCCAGCATTTT.